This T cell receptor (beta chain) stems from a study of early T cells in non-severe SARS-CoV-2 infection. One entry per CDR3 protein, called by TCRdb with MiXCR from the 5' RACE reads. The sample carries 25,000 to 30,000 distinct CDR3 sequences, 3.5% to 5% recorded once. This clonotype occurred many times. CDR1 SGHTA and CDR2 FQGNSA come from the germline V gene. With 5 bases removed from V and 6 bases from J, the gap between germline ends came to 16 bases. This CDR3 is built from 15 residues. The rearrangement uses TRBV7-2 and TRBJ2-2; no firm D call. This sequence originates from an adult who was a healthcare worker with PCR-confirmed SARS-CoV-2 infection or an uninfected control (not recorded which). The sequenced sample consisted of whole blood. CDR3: CASSRDRWPPGELFF. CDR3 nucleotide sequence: TGTGCCAGCAGCCGAGACCGATGGCCTCCCGGGGAGCTGTTTTTT.